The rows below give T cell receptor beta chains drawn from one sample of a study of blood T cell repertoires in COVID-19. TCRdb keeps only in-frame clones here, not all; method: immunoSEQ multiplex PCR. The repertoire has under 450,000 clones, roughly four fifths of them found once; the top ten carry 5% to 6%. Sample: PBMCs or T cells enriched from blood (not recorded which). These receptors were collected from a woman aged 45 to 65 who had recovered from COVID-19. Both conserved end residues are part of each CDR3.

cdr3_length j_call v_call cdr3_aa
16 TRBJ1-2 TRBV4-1 CPPRRPGQRLNYGYTF
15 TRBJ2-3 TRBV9 CASSTRGGSPDTQYF
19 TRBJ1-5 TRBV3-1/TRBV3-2 CASSQQTGTGGLSNQPQHF
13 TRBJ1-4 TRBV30 CAWSLRDPRRLFF
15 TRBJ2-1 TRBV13 CASSLGGGGSDEQFF
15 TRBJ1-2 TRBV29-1 CSVEDSRLGAGGYTF
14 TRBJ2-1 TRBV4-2 CASSQDAGLGEQFF
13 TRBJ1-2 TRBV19 CASKPEVNYGYTF
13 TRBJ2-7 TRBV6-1 CASLPRWAGEQYF
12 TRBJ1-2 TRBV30 CAWSETGYGYTF
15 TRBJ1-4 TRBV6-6 CASSYPGGGGEKLFF
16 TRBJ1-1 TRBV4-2 CASSPSARSMNTEAFF
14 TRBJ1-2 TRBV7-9 CASSLEGTASGYTF
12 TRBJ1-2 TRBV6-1 CAAGNQDYGYTF
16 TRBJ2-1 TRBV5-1 CASRGGSASSYNEQFF
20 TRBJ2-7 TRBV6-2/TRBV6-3 CASSALPTGTSGGKSYEQYF
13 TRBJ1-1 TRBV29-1 CSVNDRGGTEAFF